This T cell receptor beta chain was captured in a study of blood T cell repertoires in COVID-19. Looking at the study overall: Nucleic acid was either cDNA or gDNA, and it came from T cells, B-cell-depleted T cells, or PBMCs.

Germline V CDR1 and CDR2: SGHTA, FQGNSA. V shed 5 bases and J 1 base; nucleotides not matched to a gene: 7. The CDR3 contains 15 residues. Profiled with immunoSEQ multiplex PCR; TCRdb holds only in-frame clones, not every one. The sample contains 100,000 to 150,000 clones, about four fifths of which appear only once. V is TRBV7-2 and J is TRBJ2-7; 8 bases are shared with TRBD1. The sequencing input was peripheral blood. The TCR sequence derives from a woman under 40 who had recovered from COVID-19. The CDR3 region has the DNA TGTGCCAGCAGCCCCTATGGGACAGGTTCCTACGAGCAGTACTTC. As protein: CASSPYGTGSYEQYF.